This T cell receptor beta chain was captured by sequencing in a study of blood T cell repertoires in COVID-19 (dated by TCRdb to between 2020 and 2021). Looking at the study overall: Samples from collaborators originated in the United States, Italy and Spain and spanned both the acute and convalescent phases of COVID-19. The prospective study material was composed of cDNA or gDNA derived from T cells, B-cell-depleted T cells, or PBMCs. The dataset comprised deeply sampled blood TCRbeta repertoires from subjects exposed to, actively infected with, or recovered from COVID-19. The repertoires were released in a freely available public database intended as a resource for research on the immune response to SARS-CoV-2. The samples were drawn from the first 160 participants of the ongoing ImmuneRACE study and from 1,200 or so subjects provided by 6 global collaborators. The sample metadata nearly always contained a de-identified subject ID, COVID-19 status, age in years and sex. Where available, HLA class I and class II types were obtained from metadata supplied by the sample provider rather than from assay-based typing. Beyond this particular receptor, the publication reports: The amount of clinical and demographic metadata varied by source and participant and was provided uncurated.

TCRbeta CDR3 regions were amplified from genomic DNA using the immunoSEQ Assay, a bias-controlled multiplex PCR. For the original study's pipeline: Within the assay, amplification of reference gene primers was used to estimate how many nucleated cells each sample contained. To quantify the absolute abundance of each unique TCRbeta CDR3 rearrangement, sequence reads were collapsed and filtered. For each sample, productive Simpson clonality was calculated as the square root of Simpson's diversity index across productive rearrangements. The immuneACCESS repertoire file appears here via TCRdb, limited to in-frame rearrangements. These files lack a portion of the clones; in checked studies, under half of the deficit traces to unresolved V genes, and the cause of the others is not known. V and J calls and clone size come straight from that table; D and trimming were deduced from the DNA. The sample has roughly 220,000 clones on record, around 81% of them singletons. Together, the top ten hold roughly 2.4% of the sample.

Each collaborating institution followed its own protocols to collect whole blood in K2EDTA tubes. For TCRbeta analysis, collaborators shipped samples in one of three forms: frozen whole blood, isolated PBMCs, or DNA extracted from either of those sample types. A distance of 14 bases separates the germline ends of V and J, which lose 5 bases and 0 bases respectively. Its CDR3 holds 15 amino acids, cysteine through phenylalanine. Just CDR3 DNA is preserved here, 45 bases in frame from base 1. CDR1 and CDR2 (SNHLY, FYNNEI) derive from the germline V gene. A remark on this clone: The target of this receptor is not known. Base qualities are not at hand, and no much larger clone is one base apart.

This TCR came from an older woman with acute or convalescent COVID-19. The sample was peripheral blood. The sequence is built from TRBV2 and TRBJ2-7, and the D gene may be TRBD1, 6 bases matching. The CDR3 region: CASSPGTSSSYEQYF. The DNA sequence follows: TGTGCCAGCAGTCCCGGGACATCCAGCTCCTACGAGCAGTACTTC.